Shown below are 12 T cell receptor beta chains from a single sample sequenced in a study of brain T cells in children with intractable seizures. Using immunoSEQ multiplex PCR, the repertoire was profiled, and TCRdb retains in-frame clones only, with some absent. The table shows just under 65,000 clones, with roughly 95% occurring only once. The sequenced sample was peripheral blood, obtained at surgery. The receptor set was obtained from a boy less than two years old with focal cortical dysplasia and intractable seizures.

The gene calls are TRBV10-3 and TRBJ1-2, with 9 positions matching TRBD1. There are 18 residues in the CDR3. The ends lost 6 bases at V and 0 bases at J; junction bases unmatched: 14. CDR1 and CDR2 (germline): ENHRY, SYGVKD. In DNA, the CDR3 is TGTGCCATCAGGGTCGCTGCCTCCGGGACAGGGCCTAACTATGGCTACACCTTC. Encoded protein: CAIRVAASGTGPNYGYTF.

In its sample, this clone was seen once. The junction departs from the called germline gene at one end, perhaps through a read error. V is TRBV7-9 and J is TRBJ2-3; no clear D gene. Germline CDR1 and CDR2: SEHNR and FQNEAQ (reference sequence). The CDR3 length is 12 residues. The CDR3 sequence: CTSSFAGDTQYF. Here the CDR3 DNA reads TGTACCAGCAGCTTTGCAGGAGATACGCAGTATTTT. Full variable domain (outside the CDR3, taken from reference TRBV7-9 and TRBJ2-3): DTGVSQNPRHKITKRGQNVTFRCDPISEHNRLYWYRQTLGQGPEFLTYFQNEAQLEKSRLLSDRFSAERPKGSFSTLEIQRTEQGDSAMYLCTSSFAGDTQYFGPGTRLTVL.

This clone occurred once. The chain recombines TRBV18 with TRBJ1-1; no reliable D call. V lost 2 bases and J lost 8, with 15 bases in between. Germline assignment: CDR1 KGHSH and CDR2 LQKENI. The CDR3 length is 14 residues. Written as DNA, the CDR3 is TGTGCCAGCTCACCAAGAGCGACGAGGCCAGAAGCTTTCTTT. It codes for CASSPRATRPEAFF.

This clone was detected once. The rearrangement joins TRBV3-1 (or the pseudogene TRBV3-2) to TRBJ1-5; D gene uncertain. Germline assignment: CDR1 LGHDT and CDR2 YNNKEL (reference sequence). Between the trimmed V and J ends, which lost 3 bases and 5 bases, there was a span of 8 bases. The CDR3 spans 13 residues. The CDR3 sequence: CASSQSGDQPQHF. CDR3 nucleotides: TGTGCCAGCAGCCAGTCAGGCGATCAGCCCCAGCATTTT.

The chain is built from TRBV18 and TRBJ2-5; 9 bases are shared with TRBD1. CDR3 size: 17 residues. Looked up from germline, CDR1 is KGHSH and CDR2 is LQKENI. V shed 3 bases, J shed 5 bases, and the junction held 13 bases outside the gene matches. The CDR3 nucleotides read TGTGCCAGCTCACCCGGGACAGGGCCTTCCAATGGGGAGACCCAGTACTTC. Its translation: CASSPGTGPSNGETQYF.

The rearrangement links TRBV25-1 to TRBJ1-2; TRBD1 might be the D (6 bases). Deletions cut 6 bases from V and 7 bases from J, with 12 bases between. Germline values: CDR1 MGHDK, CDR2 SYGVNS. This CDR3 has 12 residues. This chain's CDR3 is CASRPGESGYTF. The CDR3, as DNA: TGTGCCAGCAGGCCAGGGGAGTCTGGCTACACCTTC.

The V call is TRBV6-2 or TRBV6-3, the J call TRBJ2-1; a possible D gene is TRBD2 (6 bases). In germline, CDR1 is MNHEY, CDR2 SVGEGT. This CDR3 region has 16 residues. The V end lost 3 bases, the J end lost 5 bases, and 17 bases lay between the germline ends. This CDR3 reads CASSYRRGSIHNEQFF. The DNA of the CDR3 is TGTGCCAGCAGTTATAGGAGGGGATCGATCCACAATGAGCAGTTCTTC.

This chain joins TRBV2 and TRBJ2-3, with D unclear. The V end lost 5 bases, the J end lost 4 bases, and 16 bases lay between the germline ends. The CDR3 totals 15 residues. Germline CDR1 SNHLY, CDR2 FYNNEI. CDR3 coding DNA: TGTGCCAGCAGTTGGTCGCTACCTAGGGCAGATACGCAGTATTTT. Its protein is CASSWSLPRADTQYF. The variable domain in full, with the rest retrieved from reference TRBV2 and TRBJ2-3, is EPEVTQTPSHQVTQMGQEVILRCVPISNHLYFYWYRQILGQKVEFLVSFYNNEISEKSEIFDDQFSVERPDGSNFTLKIRSTKLEDSAMYFCASSWSLPRADTQYFGPGTRLTVL.

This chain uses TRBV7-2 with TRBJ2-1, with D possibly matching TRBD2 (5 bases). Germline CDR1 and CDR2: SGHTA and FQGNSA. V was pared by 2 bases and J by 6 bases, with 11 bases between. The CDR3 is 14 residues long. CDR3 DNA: TGTGCCAGCAGCTTATTACTAGTTGGCAATGAGCAGTTCTTC. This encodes CASSLLLVGNEQFF.

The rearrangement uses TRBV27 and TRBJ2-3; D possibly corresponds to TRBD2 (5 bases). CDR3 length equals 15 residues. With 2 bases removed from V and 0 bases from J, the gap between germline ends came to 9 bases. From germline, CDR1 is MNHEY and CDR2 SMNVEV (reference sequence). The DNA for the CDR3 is TGTGCCAGCAGTTTAGGTAGCGCTAGCACAGATACGCAGTATTTT. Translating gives CASSLGSASTDTQYF.

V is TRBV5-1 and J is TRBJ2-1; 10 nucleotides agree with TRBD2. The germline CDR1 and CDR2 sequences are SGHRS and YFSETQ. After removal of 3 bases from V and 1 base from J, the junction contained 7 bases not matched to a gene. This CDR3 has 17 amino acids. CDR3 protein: CASSSPSGGGSYNEQFF. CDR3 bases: TGCGCCAGCAGCTCCCCTAGCGGGGGAGGTTCCTACAATGAGCAGTTCTTC.

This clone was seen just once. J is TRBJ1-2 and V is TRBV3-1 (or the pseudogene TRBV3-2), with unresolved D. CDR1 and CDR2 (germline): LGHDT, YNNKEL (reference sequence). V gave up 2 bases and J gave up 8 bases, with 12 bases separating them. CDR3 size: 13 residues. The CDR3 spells CASSQFSEGGYTF. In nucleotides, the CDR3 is TGTGCCAGCAGCCAATTTTCCGAAGGGGGCTACACCTTC.